A selection of T cell receptor beta chains follows, all from one sample in a study of blood T cell repertoires in COVID-19. Clones were sequenced by immunoSEQ multiplex PCR, and TCRdb holds only the in-frame ones, with some missing. Of fewer than 250,000 clones listed, 83% were seen once; the top ten hold around 5.9%. Sequencing used peripheral blood. Receptors originate from a human donor in a cohort sampled during active COVID-19. The CDR3 runs from the conserved cysteine through the conserved F or W. A D gene is named only where the DNA matches it firmly. Some rows have no size entry. The others give once, few or many, or a class for an expanded clone.

J gene | V gene | clone size | D gene | CDR3 protein | CDR3 DNA
TRBJ1-5 | TRBV5-6 | . | . | CASSLAGFAAQPQHF | TGTGCCAGCAGCTTGGCGGGATTTGCGGCTCAGCCCCAGCATTTT
TRBJ1-4 | TRBV6-5 | . | TRBD1 | CASTRGQGEEKLFF | TGTGCCAGCACTAGGGGACAGGGGGAAGAAAAACTGTTTTTT
TRBJ1-1 | TRBV30 | . | TRBD1 | CAWSPGQGWDTEAFF | TGTGCCTGGAGTCCGGGACAGGGATGGGACACTGAAGCTTTCTTT
TRBJ1-3 | TRBV5-5 | . | . | CASSFLRDVGNTIYF | TGTGCCAGCAGCTTCCTCAGGGATGTTGGAAACACCATATATTTT
TRBJ2-7 | TRBV6-2/TRBV6-3 | . | . | CASSSLWTDRSYEQYF | TGTGCCAGCAGTTCCCTGTGGACAGATCGTTCCTACGAGCAGTACTTC
TRBJ2-7 | TRBV6-6 | . | . | CASSYGQLFYEQYF | TGTGCCAGCAGTTACGGGCAGTTGTTCTACGAGCAGTACTTC
TRBJ2-5 | TRBV10-1 | . | . | CASSNPGGAETQYF | TGCGCCAGCAGTAACCCGGGGGGCGCAGAGACCCAGTACTTC
TRBJ2-7 | TRBV19 | . | TRBD1 | CASSRDRGMGEQYF | TGTGCCAGTAGTAGGGACAGGGGAATGGGGGAGCAGTACTTC
TRBJ2-5 | TRBV5-1 | . | . | CASSLGATGTQYF | TGCGCCAGCAGCTTGGGAGCTACAGGGACCCAGTACTTC
TRBJ1-5 | TRBV19 | . | TRBD1 | CASSFRTGGAKSSNQPQHF | TGTGCCAGTAGTTTTAGGACAGGGGGCGCAAAGTCGAGCAATCAGCCCCAGCATTTT
TRBJ1-4 | TRBV5-1 | . | . | CASSFGFGPGGEKLFF | TGCGCCAGCAGCTTCGGCTTTGGACCGGGGGGCGAAAAACTGTTTTTT
TRBJ2-1 | TRBV5-1 | few | TRBD1 | CASSSGQGTYNEQFF | TGCGCCAGCAGCTCCGGACAGGGGACCTACAATGAGCAGTTCTTC
TRBJ1-1 | TRBV19 | . | . | CASSIRDTEAFF | TGTGCCAGTAGTATACGGGACACTGAAGCTTTCTTT
TRBJ1-2 | TRBV28 | . | . | CASSSQWEANYGYTF | TGTGCCAGCAGTTCGCAGTGGGAGGCTAACTATGGCTACACCTTC
TRBJ1-2 | TRBV6-6 | once | TRBD1 | CASSSATGAGYGYTF | TGTGCCAGCAGTTCCGCCACAGGGGCCGGCTATGGCTACACCTTC
TRBJ2-2 | TRBV29-1 | . | . | CSVGQNTGELFF | TGCAGCGTTGGGCAAAACACCGGGGAGCTGTTTTTT
TRBJ2-1 | TRBV18 | . | . | CASSTGTYYNEQFF | TGTGCCAGCTCGACGGGGACTTACTACAATGAGCAGTTCTTC
TRBJ1-5 | TRBV10-3 | . | . | CAIRGGDSNQPQHF | TGTGCCATCAGAGGCGGGGATAGCAATCAGCCCCAGCATTTT
TRBJ2-5 | TRBV5-4 | once | . | CASSADYLGETQYF | TGTGCCAGCAGCGCGGACTACCTTGGGGAGACCCAGTACTTC
TRBJ1-2 | TRBV5-5 | . | TRBD1 | CASSLEPGTGGYYGYTF | TGTGCCAGCAGCTTGGAACCCGGGACAGGGGGCTACTATGGCTACACCTTC
TRBJ2-7 | TRBV5-6 | . | TRBD1 | CASSLNRDRITYEQYF | TGTGCCAGCAGCTTGAACCGGGACAGGATTACCTACGAGCAGTACTTC
TRBJ1-5 | TRBV15 | . | TRBD1 | CATSRGQGRQPQHF | TGTGCCACCAGCAGAGGACAGGGACGTCAGCCCCAGCATTTT
TRBJ2-7 | TRBV7-2 | . | . | CASSLEGFSSYEQYF | TGTGCCAGCAGCCTAGAGGGGTTTTCCTCCTACGAGCAGTACTTC
TRBJ2-2 | TRBV24-1 | few | . | CATSDPSVTGELFF | TGTGCCACCAGTGATCCCTCGGTAACCGGGGAGCTGTTTTTT
TRBJ1-2 | TRBV7-2 | . | TRBD1 | CASSFRRGQGNSGYTF | TGTGCCAGCAGCTTCCGGCGGGGACAGGGGAACTCAGGCTACACCTTC
TRBJ2-7 | TRBV28 | once | . | CAIVGAPRDEQYF | TGTGCCATCGTGGGGGCCCCTCGGGACGAGCAGTACTTC
TRBJ2-2 | TRBV11-2 | few | TRBD1 | CASSTGGSWELFF | TGTGCCAGCAGCACAGGGGGTTCCTGGGAGCTGTTTTTT
TRBJ2-2 | TRBV10-3 | . | TRBD2 | CAISPAGEGGELFF | TGTGCCATCAGCCCTGCTGGGGAGGGCGGGGAGCTGTTTTTT
TRBJ1-3 | TRBV14 | . | TRBD1 | CASSQTGGLSGNTIYF | TGTGCCAGCAGCCAGACAGGGGGCCTCTCTGGAAACACCATATATTTT